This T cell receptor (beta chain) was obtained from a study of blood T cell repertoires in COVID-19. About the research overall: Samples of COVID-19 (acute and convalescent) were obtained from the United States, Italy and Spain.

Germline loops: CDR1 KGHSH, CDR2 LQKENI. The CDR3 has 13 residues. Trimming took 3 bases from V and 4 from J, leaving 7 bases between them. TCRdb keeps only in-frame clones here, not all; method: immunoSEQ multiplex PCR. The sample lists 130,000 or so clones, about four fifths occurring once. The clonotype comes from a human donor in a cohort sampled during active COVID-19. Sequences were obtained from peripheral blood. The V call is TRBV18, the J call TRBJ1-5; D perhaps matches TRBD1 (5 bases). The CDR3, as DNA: TGTGCCAGCTCACCGAAGGGGAATCAGCCCCAGCATTTT. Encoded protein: CASSPKGNQPQHF. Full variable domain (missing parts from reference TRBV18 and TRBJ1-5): NAGVMQNPRHLVRRRGQEARLRCSPMKGHSHVYWYRQLPEEGLKFMVYLQKENIIDESGMPKERFSAEFPKEGPSILRIQQVVRGDSAAYFCASSPKGNQPQHFGDGTRLSIL.